The 3 T cell receptor beta chains reported below all come from one sample, sequenced in a study of shared clonotypes between healthy human individuals. TCRdb's copy holds only in-frame clones and misses some; the assay was immunoSEQ multiplex PCR. The sample includes approximately 2.1 million clones, 85% to 95% of them seen just once. Sequencing was done on a sample of naive CD4+ T cells from PBMCs. The subset was: CD45RA+ positively selected. All receptors come from a man aged 18 to 30 in good health. Some clones in this sample may be carry-over from other donors' samples.

This chain joins TRBV7-3 and TRBJ2-1; D may match TRBD1 or TRBD2 (5 bases each). V lost 5 bases to trimming and J lost 1 base, with 15 bases between them. Germline CDR1 is SGHTA and CDR2 is FQGTGA. The CDR3 spans 16 residues. The CDR3 nucleotides read TGTGCCAGCAGCCCCGTGGGACGGATTTCCTACAATGAGCAGTTCTTC. Protein sequence: CASSPVGRISYNEQFF. Variable domain in full (rest from reference TRBV7-3 and TRBJ2-1): GAGVSQTPSNKVTEKGKYVELRCDPISGHTALYWYRQSLGQGPEFLIYFQGTGAADDSGLPNDRFFAVRPEGSVSTLKIQRTERGDSAVYLCASSPVGRISYNEQFFGPGTRLTVL.

The gene calls are TRBV4-1 and TRBJ2-2; D perhaps matches TRBD2 (5 bases). The CDR3 contains 16 residues. Germline-derived CDR1 and CDR2 are MGHRA and YSYEKL. Trimming removed 7 bases from V and 1 base from J, with 16 bases in between. The CDR3 DNA reads TGCGCCAGCAAAGTCAATAGCGAACTGAACACCGGGGAGCTGTTTTTT. As protein: CASKVNSELNTGELFF.

The V gene is TRBV29-1, the J gene TRBJ2-1; 8 bases line up with TRBD2. Germline CDR1 is SQVTM and CDR2 is ANQGSEA. Trimming removed 1 base from V and 16 bases from J; junction bases left unmatched: 15. The CDR3 has 14 residues. The CDR3 region has the DNA TGCAGCGTTGAAGTTAAGGGACTAGGGGGGGGACCTTTCTTC. Residues: CSVEVKGLGGGPFF.